Listed below are T cell receptor beta chains from one sample, sequenced in a study of siplizumab effects on memory and regulatory T cells. The protocol was immunoSEQ multiplex PCR, while the TCRdb copy is restricted to in-frame clones and leaves out a portion. This sample has some 65,000 clones, with around nine tenths found just once. The sequencing sample was made of Tregs sorted from blood. The receptors here all came from a human donor in good health. CDR3s include the opening cysteine and the closing phenylalanine or tryptophan. Fields, in order: V gene, clone size, J gene, D gene, CDR3 DNA, CDR3 protein. The D gene is left open where the match is weak. Only some rows state a clone size, as once, few, many or a class for expanded clones.

TRBV6-1	-	TRBJ2-2	TRBD1	TGTGCCAGCAGGGGCGGGACAGGGGCCGGGGAGCTGTTTTTT	CASRGGTGAGELFF
TRBV5-1	-	TRBJ1-3	-	TGCGCCAGCAGCTTTTCTGGAAACACCATATATTTT	CASSFSGNTIYF
TRBV19	-	TRBJ2-7	TRBD2	TGTGCCAGTAGTATAGTTGGTAGCGGGTCCTACGAGCAGTACTTC	CASSIVGSGSYEQYF
TRBV28	-	TRBJ2-1	-	TGTGCCAGCAGTTTCAGCGGATACTCCTACAATGAGCAGTTCTTC	CASSFSGYSYNEQFF
TRBV9	-	TRBJ2-5	-	TGTGCCAGCAGCGCCCGGCCAGGCCGAGAGACCCAGTACTTC	CASSARPGRETQYF
TRBV6-5	-	TRBJ2-7	-	TGTGCCAGCAGTTACCGTGCCACCATATACGAGCAGTACTTC	CASSYRATIYEQYF
TRBV10-1	few	TRBJ2-7	-	TGCGCCAGCAGGCTTGGGGGACGGACCTCCTACGAGCAGTACTTC	CASRLGGRTSYEQYF
TRBV5-6	-	TRBJ2-7	-	TGTGCCAGCAGCTTGGTTGAGGGGACAAATTACGAGCAGTACTTC	CASSLVEGTNYEQYF
TRBV29-1	-	TRBJ1-1	-	TGCAGCGTTGAACGATTTAATCAGGGGAACACTGAAGCTTTCTTT	CSVERFNQGNTEAFF
TRBV5-1	-	TRBJ1-3	-	TGCGCCAGCAGCCGTCATAATGCCAGAATAGCTGGAAACACCATATATTTT	CASSRHNARIAGNTIYF
TRBV7-3	-	TRBJ2-1	-	TGTGCCAGCAGCCCGAGGGCCGGGTCCAATGAGCAGTTCTTC	CASSPRAGSNEQFF
TRBV25-1	-	TRBJ1-1	-	TGTGCCAGCAGTGGATCGAGCACTGAAGCTTTCTTT	CASSGSSTEAFF
TRBV19	-	TRBJ2-1	-	TGTGCCAGTAGGTCGGGACACAGCTCCTACAATGAGCAGTTCTTC	CASRSGHSSYNEQFF
TRBV19	once	TRBJ2-7	TRBD1	TGTGCCAGTAGTTTCGGCCGGGACAGGAGATTCTACGAGCAGTACTTC	CASSFGRDRRFYEQYF
TRBV4-1	few	TRBJ2-7	TRBD2	TGCGCCAGCAGCTTTCAGACGGGGGGGCGTCTTTACGAGCAGTACTTC	CASSFQTGGRLYEQYF
TRBV10-3	once	TRBJ2-5	-	TGTGCCATCAGTGATGGCCGGGAAGAGACCCAGTACTTC	CAISDGREETQYF
TRBV7-9	-	TRBJ2-3	-	TGTGCCAGCAGCTTAGCGCAGTTTTCTAGCACAGATACGCAGTATTTT	CASSLAQFSSTDTQYF
TRBV4-3	-	TRBJ1-3	-	TGCGCCAGCAGCCAACAAAGGGCTGCCGGAAACACCATATATTTT	CASSQQRAAGNTIYF
TRBV27	-	TRBJ1-6	-	TGTGCCAGCCAGCGCGTTAATTCACCCCTCCACTTT	CASQRVNSPLHF
TRBV7-9	-	TRBJ1-1	-	TGTGCCAGCAGCTCCCCGCCGGGAGGTGGGAACACTGAAGCTTTCTTT	CASSSPPGGGNTEAFF
TRBV29-1	-	TRBJ1-1	-	TGCAGCGTTGAATTCCGGGGCACTGAAGCTTTCTTT	CSVEFRGTEAFF
TRBV28	-	TRBJ2-1	-	TGTGCCAGCAGCCTCAGGGGCATCTACAATGAGCAGTTCTTC	CASSLRGIYNEQFF
TRBV5-4	-	TRBJ2-7	-	TGTGCCAGCAGCTCCCAGGGCCACGAGCAGTACTTC	CASSSQGHEQYF
TRBV28	-	TRBJ2-4	-	TGTGCCAGCAGCCTCTTCTCAGCGGGCACTCTAAACATTCAGTACTTC	CASSLFSAGTLNIQYF
TRBV5-6	-	TRBJ2-7	TRBD1	TGTGCCAGCAGCTTGGGGACAGGGCTTGGCGAGCAGTACTTC	CASSLGTGLGEQYF
TRBV15	-	TRBJ2-4	TRBD2	TGTGCCACCAGCAGAGAACCGGGTGGGAGGGCGTCCAAAAACATTCAGTACTTC	CATSREPGGRASKNIQYF
TRBV6-9	-	TRBJ2-1	-	TGTGCCAGCAGCCTTGACAATGAGCAGTTCTTC	CASSLDNEQFF
TRBV28	-	TRBJ1-1	TRBD1	TGTGCCAGCAGTCTTACTTCCGAATTCGACAGGGTTTGGGACACTGAAGCTTTCTTT	CASSLTSEFDRVWDTEAFF
TRBV28	-	TRBJ1-2	TRBD1	TGTGCCAGCAGTTTCCCAGGGACAGCCTATGGCTACACCTTC	CASSFPGTAYGYTF
TRBV19	-	TRBJ2-2	-	TGTGCCAGTCGTCAATCGGGAGCATCCACCGGGGAGCTGTTTTTT	CASRQSGASTGELFF
TRBV5-1	-	TRBJ1-1	TRBD1	TGCGCCAGCAGCTTGGGGGCCACAGGGGGAGGCACTGAAGCTTTCTTT	CASSLGATGGGTEAFF
TRBV6-6	-	TRBJ1-3	-	TGTGCCAGCAGTGGCAGGTCCAGCTCTGGAAACACCATATATTTT	CASSGRSSSGNTIYF
TRBV4-1	many	TRBJ1-4	TRBD1	TGCGCCAGCAGCCAAAGAAGGGGGACAGGAGATAGAAAACTGTTTTTT	CASSQRRGTGDRKLFF
TRBV6-5	-	TRBJ2-1	-	TGTGCCAGCAGTTCCCAGGTGCGGGTCCCGAGGAATGAGCAGTTCTTC	CASSSQVRVPRNEQFF
TRBV5-5	-	TRBJ2-5	TRBD1	TGTGCCAGCAGGATGGACAGGGCCCAAGAGACCCAGTACTTC	CASRMDRAQETQYF
TRBV4-1	-	TRBJ1-2	-	TGCGCCAGCAGCCAAGAGGGTGGCTTAAGCGACAGCTATGGCTACACCTTC	CASSQEGGLSDSYGYTF
TRBV18	-	TRBJ1-3	-	TGTGCCAGCTCACCATCCCCCTTCTCTGGAAACACCATATATTTT	CASSPSPFSGNTIYF
TRBV19	-	TRBJ2-1	TRBD1	TGTGCCAGTAGTGGCTGGGACAGGGAACCCTACAATGAGCAGTTCTTC	CASSGWDREPYNEQFF
TRBV7-9	-	TRBJ1-1	-	TGTGCCAGCAGCTCCCTGGGGCAGAAAGCTTTCTTT	CASSSLGQKAFF
TRBV6-1	few	TRBJ1-2	-	TGTGCCAGCAGTGAAGACGGGAGCTATGGCTACACCTTC	CASSEDGSYGYTF
TRBV4-3	-	TRBJ1-2	TRBD1	TGCGCCAGCAGCCAAGGAGACAGGGGCAATAACTATGGCTACACCTTC	CASSQGDRGNNYGYTF
TRBV7-2	-	TRBJ2-7	-	TGTGCCATTAAAGTGGAATACGAGCAGTACTTC	CAIKVEYEQYF
TRBV4-1	-	TRBJ2-5	TRBD2	TGCGCCAGCAGCCGAACTAGCGGGAGCATAGAGACCCAGTACTTC	CASSRTSGSIETQYF
TRBV11-3	-	TRBJ2-5	-	TGTGCCAGCAGCTTAGGGGGGCGCGAGACCCAGTACTTC	CASSLGGRETQYF
TRBV19	-	TRBJ1-5	-	TGTGCCAGTAGTATAGTAAGACAGGTCCACAATCAGCCCCAGCATTTT	CASSIVRQVHNQPQHF
TRBV2	-	TRBJ2-6	-	TGTGCCAGCACCCCCCTAAGAGGCTCTGGGGCCAACGTCCTGACTTTC	CASTPLRGSGANVLTF
TRBV27	-	TRBJ2-7	TRBD2	TGTGCCAGCAGTTTACGGGCTAGCGGGAGTGTCTCCTACGAGCAGTACTTC	CASSLRASGSVSYEQYF
TRBV29-1	-	TRBJ1-6	-	TGCAGCGTTCGTCAGGGCTATAATTCACCCCTCCACTTT	CSVRQGYNSPLHF
TRBV5-6	-	TRBJ2-5	-	TGTGCCAGCTCCATCGGTCTGGGGAAGGAGACCCAGTACTTC	CASSIGLGKETQYF
TRBV4-2	-	TRBJ2-7	TRBD2	TGTGCCAGCAGCCAAGCGGGGGCAGCGGGAGTATACGAGCAGTACTTC	CASSQAGAAGVYEQYF
TRBV6-6	few	TRBJ1-5	-	TGTGCCAGCAGTTACAGTAAGAGCAATCAGCCCCAGCATTTT	CASSYSKSNQPQHF
TRBV30	-	TRBJ2-5	TRBD2	TGTGCCTGGAGTCAACTAGCGGTACTCCAAGAGACCCAGTACTTC	CAWSQLAVLQETQYF
TRBV5-1	few	TRBJ2-5	-	TGCGCCAGCAGCTTTGGGTTGGAGACCCAGTACTTC	CASSFGLETQYF
TRBV7-8	-	TRBJ1-1	-	TGTGCCAGCAGCTTCGATGGTATGAACACTGAAGCTTTCTTT	CASSFDGMNTEAFF
TRBV7-2	once	TRBJ2-2	-	TGTGCCAGCAGCGGGGGGACACCCTCGAACACCGGGGAGCTGTTTTTT	CASSGGTPSNTGELFF